This TCR beta chain was captured in a study of regulatory T cells in long-lasting Graves disease. Study context: Over-5-year antithyroid drug use with positive TSH receptor antibodies defined persistent Graves' disease in the study.

Remarks on this clonotype: Its antigen remains unknown.

Findings of the study overall: Persistent patients shared more public clonotypes (about 2,700) than newly diagnosed patients (under 1,000). Favoring TRBV28, TRBJ1-2 and TRBJ2-5 was a feature seen in persistent disease. The work looked only at peripheral blood and did not look at thyroid tissue.

Time point described: persistent/refractory GD, antithyroid drugs over 5 years with positive TRAb. PBMC RNA was the source of the TCR library. The length of the CDR3 is 13 residues. Trimming shortened V by 1 base and J by 2 bases, and 8 bases separated the two germline ends. CDR1 is DFQATT, CDR2 SNEGSKA, per germline (reference sequence). Construction of the TCR beta libraries employed iRepertoire HTBI primers in conjunction with Arm-PCR of CDR3 regions. TCRdb re-analysed the multiplex PCR reads in MiXCR, keeping a single row per CDR3 protein. The data contain 500,000 to 700,000 distinct CDR3 sequences, roughly 30% of them singletons.

The V gene is TRBV20-1, the J gene TRBJ1-2; no clear D. The input for sequencing was peripheral blood mononuclear cells (PBMCs), taken when the disease was refractory, from a patient treated with antithyroid drugs. The source is a female donor with Graves disease. The CDR3 protein is CSARVRGNYGYTF. In nucleotides, the CDR3 is TGCAGTGCTAGAGTGCGAGGGAACTATGGCTACACCTTC.